This TCR beta chain was sequenced for a study of CD8 T cells in Susac syndrome. Sequencing of TCR beta was performed on blood CD8+ and CD4+ T cells. The length of the CDR3 is 14 residues. V was clipped by 3 bases and J by 2 bases, with 12 bases between them. The germline V gene has CDR1 SGHDT and CDR2 YYEEEE. RNA amounts of roughly 0.45 to 1 ug underwent reverse transcription with random hexamers. Across 54 Vbeta and 13 Jbeta, immunoSEQ multiplex PCR amplified TCR beta CDR3. TCRdb processed the immunoSEQ multiplex PCR reads anew with MiXCR; each CDR3 protein has one entry. Of 150,000 to 200,000 distinct CDR3 sequences listed, approximately 96% are singletons.

The clonotype was recovered from a human donor with multiple sclerosis. Sequencing input: CD8+ T cells from PBMCs. V is TRBV5-6 and J is TRBJ2-7; D tentatively fits TRBD1 or TRBD2 (6 bases each). CDR3 protein: CASSWGAAAYEQYF. As DNA, the CDR3 is TGTGCCAGCAGCTGGGGGGCGGCGGCCTACGAGCAGTACTTC.